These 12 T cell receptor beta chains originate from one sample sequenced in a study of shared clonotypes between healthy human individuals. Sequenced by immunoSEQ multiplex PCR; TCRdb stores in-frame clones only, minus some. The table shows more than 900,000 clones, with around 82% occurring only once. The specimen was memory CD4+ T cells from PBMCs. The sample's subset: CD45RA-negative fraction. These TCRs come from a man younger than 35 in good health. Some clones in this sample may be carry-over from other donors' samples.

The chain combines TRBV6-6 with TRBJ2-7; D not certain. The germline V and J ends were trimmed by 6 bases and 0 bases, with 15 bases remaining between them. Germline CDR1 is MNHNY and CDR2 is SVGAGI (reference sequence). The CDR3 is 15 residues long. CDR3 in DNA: TGTGCCAGCAGCTCCGTCTTGGGCAGCTCCTACGAGCAGTACTTC. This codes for CASSSVLGSSYEQYF.

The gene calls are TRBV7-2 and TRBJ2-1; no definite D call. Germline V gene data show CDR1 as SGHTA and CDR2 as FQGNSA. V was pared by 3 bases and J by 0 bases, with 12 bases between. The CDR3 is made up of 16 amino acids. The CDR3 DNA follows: TGTGCCAGCAGCTTTAAATTCGTAAGCTCCTACAATGAGCAGTTCTTC. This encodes CASSFKFVSSYNEQFF.

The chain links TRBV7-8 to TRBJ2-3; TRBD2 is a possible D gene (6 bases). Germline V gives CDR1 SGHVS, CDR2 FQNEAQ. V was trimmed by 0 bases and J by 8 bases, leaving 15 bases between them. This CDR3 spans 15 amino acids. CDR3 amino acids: CASSLARSSEGTQYF. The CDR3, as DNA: TGTGCCAGCAGCTTAGCGAGGTCTAGCGAGGGTACGCAGTATTTT.

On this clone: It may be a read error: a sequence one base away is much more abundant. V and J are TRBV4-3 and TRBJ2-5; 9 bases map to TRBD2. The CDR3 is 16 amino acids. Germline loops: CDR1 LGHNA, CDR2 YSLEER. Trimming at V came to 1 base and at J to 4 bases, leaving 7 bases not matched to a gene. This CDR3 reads CASSQGGAGGGETQYF. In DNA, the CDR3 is TGCGCCAGCAGCCAAGGGGGGGCGGGAGGGGGAGAGACCCAGTACTTC.

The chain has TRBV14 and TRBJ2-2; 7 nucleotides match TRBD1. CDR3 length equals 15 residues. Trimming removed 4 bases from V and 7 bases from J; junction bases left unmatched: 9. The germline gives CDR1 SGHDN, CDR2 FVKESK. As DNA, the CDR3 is TGTGCCAGCAGCCCTCCCGGGACAGTGCACGGGGAGCTGTTTTTT. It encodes CASSPPGTVHGELFF.

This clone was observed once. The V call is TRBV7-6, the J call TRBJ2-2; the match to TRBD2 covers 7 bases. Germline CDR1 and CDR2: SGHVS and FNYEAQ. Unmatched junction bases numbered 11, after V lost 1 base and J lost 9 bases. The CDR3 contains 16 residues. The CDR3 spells CASSLGPSREGRELFF. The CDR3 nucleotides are TGTGCCAGCAGCTTAGGTCCCTCGAGGGAGGGACGGGAGCTGTTTTTT.

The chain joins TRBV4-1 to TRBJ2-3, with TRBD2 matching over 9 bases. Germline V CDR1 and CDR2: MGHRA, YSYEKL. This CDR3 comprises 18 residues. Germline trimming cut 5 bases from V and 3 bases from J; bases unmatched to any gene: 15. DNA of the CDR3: TGCGCCAGCAGCGAATCAATGTTTGGCGGGAGGGAGACAGATACGCAGTATTTT. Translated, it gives CASSESMFGGRETDTQYF.

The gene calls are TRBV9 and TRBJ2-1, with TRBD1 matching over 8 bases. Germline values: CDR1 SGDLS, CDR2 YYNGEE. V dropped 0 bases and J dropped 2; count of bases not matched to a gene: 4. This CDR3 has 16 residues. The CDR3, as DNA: TGTGCCAGCAGCGTAGTGGTGACAGGGGCCTACAATGAGCAGTTCTTC. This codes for CASSVVVTGAYNEQFF.

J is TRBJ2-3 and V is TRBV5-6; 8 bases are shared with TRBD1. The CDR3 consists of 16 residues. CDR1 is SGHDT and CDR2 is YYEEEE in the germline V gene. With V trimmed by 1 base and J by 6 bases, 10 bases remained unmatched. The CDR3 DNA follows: TGTGCCAGCAGCTTGCTCACAGGGGGACAGGCGGATACGCAGTATTTT. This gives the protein CASSLLTGGQADTQYF. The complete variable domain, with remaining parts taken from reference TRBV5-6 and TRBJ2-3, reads DAGVTQSPTHLIKTRGQQVTLRCSPKSGHDTVSWYQQALGQGPQFIFQYYEEEERQRGNFPDRFSGHQFPNYSSELNVNALLLGDSALYLCASSLLTGGQADTQYFGPGTRLTVL.

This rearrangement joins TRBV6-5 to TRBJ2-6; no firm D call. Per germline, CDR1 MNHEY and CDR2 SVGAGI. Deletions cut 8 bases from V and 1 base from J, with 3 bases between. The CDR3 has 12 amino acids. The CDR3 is CASQSGANVLTF. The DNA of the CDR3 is TGTGCCAGCCAATCTGGGGCCAACGTCCTGACTTTC.

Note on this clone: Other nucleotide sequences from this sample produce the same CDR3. The CDR3 loop reads CASSFRDNQPQHF. CDR3 bases: TGTGCCAGCAGCTTCAGGGACAATCAGCCCCAGCATTTT. J is TRBJ1-5 and V is TRBV7-2; maybe TRBD1 (5 bases). This CDR3 has 13 residues. Trimming left V 3 bases short and J 3 bases short, with 6 bases between. Germline V gene data show CDR1 as SGHTA and CDR2 as FQGNSA.

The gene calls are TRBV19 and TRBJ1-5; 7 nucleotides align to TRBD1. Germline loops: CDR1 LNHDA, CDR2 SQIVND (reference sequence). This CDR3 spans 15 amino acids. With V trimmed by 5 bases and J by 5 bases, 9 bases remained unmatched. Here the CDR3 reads CASSPTGRDHQPQHF. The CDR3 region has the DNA TGTGCCAGTAGTCCGACAGGGAGGGATCATCAGCCCCAGCATTTT.